The 10 T cell receptor beta chains below all came from one sample that was sequenced in a study of radiotherapy plus CTLA-4 blockade in lung cancer. Sequenced by immunoSEQ multiplex PCR; TCRdb stores in-frame clones only, minus some. The table shows about 77,000 clones, with roughly 74% occurring only once. The material was peripheral blood, obtained from a patient treated with radiotherapy plus ipilimumab. The receptors were sampled from a human donor with non-small cell lung cancer whose response to radiotherapy plus ipilimumab could not be evaluated.

This chain links TRBV5-1 with TRBJ2-1, with TRBD2 identical over 13 bases. V lost 3 bases and J lost 8; bases outside the gene matches: 17. This CDR3 has 19 amino acids. CDR1 and CDR2 from the germline V gene are SGHRS and YFSETQ. This CDR3 is CASSWGLGLAGPGGDEQFF. In nucleotides, the CDR3 is TGCGCCAGCAGCTGGGGGTTGGGACTAGCGGGACCGGGGGGCGATGAGCAGTTCTTC.

The gene calls are TRBV9 and TRBJ2-2, with a weak D call TRBD1 (6 bases). V lost 2 bases to trimming and J lost 5 bases, with 10 bases between them. Germline CDR1 reads SGDLS; CDR2 reads YYNGEE. The CDR3 length is 14 residues. The CDR3 DNA is TGTGCCAGCAGCGTGGTGCAGGGGACCGGGGAGCTGTTTTTT. This sequence encodes CASSVVQGTGELFF.

This sequence joins TRBV27 and TRBJ1-2; TRBD1 matches at 8 bases. Germline CDR1 MNHEY, CDR2 SMNVEV (reference sequence). This CDR3 spans 15 amino acids. V dropped 3 bases and J dropped 8; count of bases not matched to a gene: 11. The CDR3 sequence is CASSFGARGLGGYTF. The CDR3 DNA is TGTGCCAGCAGTTTCGGAGCCAGGGGGCTCGGCGGCTACACCTTC.

This clone came up once. The V and J genes are TRBV18 and TRBJ1-2; D gene ambiguous. V dropped 2 bases and J dropped 4 bases, with 8 bases sitting between them. Germline V gene data show CDR1 as KGHSH and CDR2 as LQKENI. CDR3 size: 13 residues. CDR3 residues: CASSPDVSYGYTF. For the CDR3, the DNA is TGTGCCAGCTCACCAGATGTCAGCTATGGCTACACCTTC.

The chain uses TRBV25-1 and TRBJ1-2; 8 bases are a match to TRBD1. V lost 2 bases to trimming and J lost 8 bases; unmatched junction nucleotides: 4. The CDR3 consists of 13 residues. Germline CDR1 and CDR2: MGHDK and SYGVNS. In DNA form, the CDR3 reads TGTGCCAGCAGTGAACAACAGGGGGGGGGCTACACCTTC. It specifies CASSEQQGGGYTF.

A few counts support this clone. V gene TRBV10-3 combines with J gene TRBJ2-1; TRBD2 agrees at 8 bases. V lost 3 bases to trimming and J lost 6 bases; unmatched junction nucleotides: 7. CDR1 is ENHRY and CDR2 is SYGVKD in the germline V gene. This CDR3 contains 15 residues. This CDR3 reads CAISDPSGRTNEQFF. DNA of the CDR3: TGTGCCATCAGTGACCCGAGCGGGAGAACCAATGAGCAGTTCTTC.

The V call is TRBV6-6, the J call TRBJ1-2, with 8 bases matching TRBD1. The V and J ends lost 8 bases and 0 bases, in that order; junction bases with no gene match: 5. This CDR3 has 14 residues. Germline V lookup: CDR1 MNHNY, CDR2 SVGAGI (reference sequence). The CDR3 bases are TGTGCCAGCGGACAGGGTTCAGCTAACTATGGCTACACCTTC. Encoded protein: CASGQGSANYGYTF.

V usage is TRBV7-2 and J usage is TRBJ2-3; possibly TRBD1 for D (6 bases). The CDR3 totals 14 residues. Trimming took off 2 bases at V and 5 bases at J, with 11 bases between the two ends. Germline V gene sequence: CDR1 SGHTA, CDR2 FQGNSA. The CDR3 region is CASSLTGTGDTQYF. The DNA of the CDR3 is TGTGCCAGCAGCTTAACAGGGACGGGAGATACGCAGTATTTT.

The J gene is TRBJ2-7, the V gene TRBV5-4; 9 nucleotides line up with TRBD2. Germline V CDR1 and CDR2: SGHNT, YYREEE (reference sequence). This CDR3 is 14 amino acids long. The junction had 3 bases not matched to a gene; V was cut back by 0 bases and J by 5 bases. The CDR3 sequence: CASSLGWTSDEQYF. The CDR3 coding sequence is TGTGCCAGCAGCTTGGGTTGGACTAGCGACGAGCAGTACTTC.

This clone was picked up a small number of times. The rearrangement joins TRBV6-5 to TRBJ2-7; possible D gene TRBD2, 7 bases. The CDR3 contains 15 residues. Germline CDR1 reads MNHEY; CDR2 reads SVGAGI. V lost 3 bases to trimming and J lost 0 bases, with 12 bases between them. CDR3 in amino acids: CASSYAGALSYEQYF. For the CDR3, the DNA is TGTGCCAGCAGTTATGCGGGGGCTCTCTCCTACGAGCAGTACTTC.